This T cell receptor beta chain was identified in a study of beta chain features in type 1 diabetes. Sorting gave populations that all exceeded 98% purity. Points from the study as a whole: Naive, central memory and Treg TCRB repertoires appeared more alike in patients than in healthy donors. All four CD4+ subsets of Type 1 diabetes patients contained TCRB CDR3s that were moderately but significantly shorter.

A remark on this clone: Its antigen is not identified.

Reverse transcription of all isolated RNA meant that expressed TCRB transcripts were sequenced. Using immunoSEQ multiplex PCR, the repertoire was profiled, and TCRdb retains in-frame clones only, with some absent. The sample includes about 740,000 clones, around an eighth of them seen just once. The V gene's germline CDR1 is LNHDA and CDR2 SQIVND (reference sequence). There are 14 residues in the CDR3. Trimming pared 7 bases from V and 2 bases from J, leaving 14 bases between. Sequencing was performed on naive CD4+ T cells from blood. This chain connects TRBV19 to TRBJ1-2; TRBD1 is a possible D gene (5 bases). The receptor's source is a man in his late teens or twenties with type 1 diabetes. For the CDR3, the DNA is TGTGCCAGTAACCTAGGGACGTCGAACTATGGCTACACCTTC. Its protein is CASNLGTSNYGYTF.